This is a list of T cell receptor beta chains from one sample in a study of lymphopenia after photon versus proton radiotherapy. The protocol was immunoSEQ multiplex PCR, while the TCRdb copy is restricted to in-frame clones and leaves out a portion. The sample yields about 83,000 clones, around four fifths seen once. The material was peripheral blood, obtained from a patient treated with proton-based radiotherapy. These TCRs come from a man aged 55 to 69 with pancreatic cancer. The CDR3 runs from the conserved cysteine through the conserved F or W. D genes are given only for firm matches. Clone size, where shown, is once, few, many, or a class for clones that have expanded.

V	D	size	J	CDR3	DNA
TRBV18	-	-	TRBJ2-7	CASSPGGQHQQYF	TGTGCCAGCTCACCAGGAGGTCAGCACCAGCAGTACTTC
TRBV28	TRBD1	-	TRBJ1-4	CAIRTGVQTNEKLFF	TGTGCCATCAGGACAGGGGTACAAACTAATGAAAAACTGTTTTTT
TRBV19	-	-	TRBJ1-4	CASRGTNRREKLFF	TGTGCCAGTAGAGGGACCAACCGGCGTGAAAAACTGTTTTTT
TRBV7-6	-	-	TRBJ2-7	CASSSRGKSYEQYF	TGTGCCAGCAGCTCAAGGGGAAAATCCTACGAGCAGTACTTC
TRBV7-9	TRBD2	few	TRBJ2-2	CASSFGGSHGELFF	TGTGCCAGCAGCTTTGGCGGGAGCCACGGGGAGCTGTTTTTT
TRBV21-1	-	few	TRBJ2-6	CASSAGGHPSGANVLTF	TGTGCCAGCAGCGCTGGGGGACACCCCTCTGGGGCCAACGTCCTGACTTTC
TRBV4-1	-	-	TRBJ1-1	CASSQGRIEVNTEAFF	TGCGCCAGCAGCCAAGGGCGGATCGAGGTGAACACTGAAGCTTTCTTT
TRBV5-1	-	-	TRBJ2-2	CASSLGAGELFF	TGCGCCAGCAGCTTGGGCGCGGGGGAGCTGTTTTTT
TRBV28	-	-	TRBJ1-1	CASISHGPRTEAFF	TGTGCCAGCATCTCCCACGGCCCAAGGACTGAAGCTTTCTTT
TRBV11-2	-	-	TRBJ1-1	CASSFPGNTEAFF	TGTGCCAGCAGCTTCCCCGGGAACACTGAAGCTTTCTTT
TRBV7-2	-	few	TRBJ1-2	CASSLPGEGGYTF	TGTGCCAGCAGCTTGCCAGGGGAGGGCGGCTACACCTTC
TRBV9	-	-	TRBJ2-1	CASSVGRSANEQFF	TGTGCCAGCAGCGTAGGGAGATCCGCCAATGAGCAGTTCTTC
TRBV9	-	-	TRBJ1-1	CASSVGTPTAEAFF	TGTGCCAGCAGCGTAGGAACCCCCACGGCGGAAGCTTTCTTT
TRBV28	-	-	TRBJ1-4	CASSFAGHEKLFF	TGTGCCAGCAGTTTTGCCGGACATGAAAAACTGTTTTTT
TRBV30	-	-	TRBJ1-4	CAISRGEKLFF	TGTGCCATTTCCAGGGGCGAAAAACTGTTTTTT
TRBV2	TRBD1	-	TRBJ2-4	CASSGQGYHIQYF	TGTGCCAGCAGCGGACAGGGTTACCACATTCAGTACTTC
TRBV30	-	-	TRBJ1-1	CAWSVRGGAEAFF	TGTGCCTGGAGTGTACGTGGGGGGGCTGAAGCTTTCTTT
TRBV18	-	-	TRBJ2-5	CASSPLGTAQETQYF	TGTGCCAGCTCACCCCTCGGGACTGCCCAAGAGACCCAGTACTTC
TRBV7-9	-	few	TRBJ2-2	CASSFQGPVGELFF	TGTGCCAGCAGCTTCCAGGGGCCGGTCGGGGAGCTGTTTTTT
TRBV27	-	-	TRBJ2-7	CASSLYPKSYEQYF	TGTGCCAGCAGTTTATATCCGAAAAGCTACGAGCAGTACTTC
TRBV11-2	-	-	TRBJ1-2	CASSSDRTSYGYTF	TGTGCCAGCAGTTCGGACCGTACGTCGTATGGCTACACCTTC
TRBV6-5	TRBD1	-	TRBJ1-5	CASRGTGVNQPQHF	TGTGCCAGCAGAGGGACAGGGGTCAATCAGCCCCAGCATTTT
TRBV15	-	-	TRBJ2-5	CATAFRQVQETQYF	TGTGCCACCGCATTTAGGCAAGTTCAAGAGACCCAGTACTTC
TRBV18	-	-	TRBJ2-3	CASSPSGGAPTDTQYF	TGTGCCAGCTCACCATCTGGGGGCGCCCCGACAGATACGCAGTATTTT
TRBV4-1	TRBD2	-	TRBJ2-1	CASSQGLAGAKQFF	TGCGCCAGCAGCCAAGGGCTAGCGGGAGCCAAGCAGTTCTTC
TRBV6-6	-	-	TRBJ1-5	CASRLSVGQPQHF	TGTGCCAGCAGATTGTCGGTGGGACAGCCCCAGCATTTT
TRBV5-4	-	-	TRBJ2-7	CASSFSGPSYEQYF	TGTGCCAGCAGCTTTAGCGGTCCCTCCTACGAGCAGTACTTC
TRBV5-6	-	-	TRBJ2-1	CASSLNGGLYNEQFF	TGTGCCAGCAGCTTGAACGGGGGGCTCTACAATGAGCAGTTCTTC
TRBV10-1	-	-	TRBJ2-7	CASSESGASSYEQYF	TGCGCCAGCAGTGAGTCCGGGGCGAGCTCCTACGAGCAGTACTTC
TRBV5-1	TRBD1	-	TRBJ2-1	CASSARQGIYNEQFF	TGCGCCAGCAGCGCTAGACAGGGGATTTACAATGAGCAGTTCTTC
TRBV5-1	TRBD2	-	TRBJ2-7	CASRSGLAGSYEQYF	TGCGCCAGCAGATCGGGACTAGCGGGTTCCTACGAGCAGTACTTC
TRBV5-5	-	-	TRBJ1-1	CASSSRHGTANTEAFF	TGTGCCAGCAGCTCGCGCCATGGGACGGCGAACACTGAAGCTTTCTTT
TRBV5-4	-	-	TRBJ2-7	CASSLGQSYEQYF	TGTGCCAGCAGCTTGGGACAGAGCTACGAGCAGTACTTC
TRBV7-2	-	-	TRBJ1-2	CASSLDGASLNYTF	TGTGCCAGCAGCTTAGATGGGGCTAGTTTGAATTACACCTTC
TRBV7-2	-	-	TRBJ2-7	CASSLVGGPSYEQYF	TGTGCCAGCAGCTTAGTAGGCGGGCCCTCCTACGAGCAGTACTTC
TRBV9	-	-	TRBJ1-1	CASSGGGYTEAFF	TGTGCCAGCAGCGGAGGGGGTTACACTGAAGCTTTCTTT
TRBV29-1	-	-	TRBJ2-2	CSAGEGAGELFF	TGCAGCGCCGGTGAGGGTGCCGGGGAGCTGTTTTTT
TRBV9	-	-	TRBJ2-3	CASSVEASYTDTQYF	TGTGCCAGCAGCGTAGAAGCCAGTTACACAGATACGCAGTATTTT
TRBV7-3	TRBD2	-	TRBJ2-1	CASSLAGAHNEQFF	TGTGCCAGCAGCTTAGCGGGAGCTCACAATGAGCAGTTCTTC
TRBV28	-	-	TRBJ1-2	CASRRGLYGYTF	TGTGCCAGCAGACGAGGACTCTATGGCTACACCTTC
TRBV6-1	-	-	TRBJ2-3	CASSLDLARDTQYF	TGTGCCAGCAGCCTCGACCTAGCCCGAGATACGCAGTATTTT
TRBV30	-	-	TRBJ2-6	CAWSNSGANVLTF	TGTGCCTGGAGCAACTCTGGGGCCAACGTCCTGACTTTC
TRBV18	TRBD1	once	TRBJ1-5	CASSPGQGNQPQHF	TGTGCCAGCTCACCAGGACAGGGCAATCAGCCCCAGCATTTT
TRBV30	-	-	TRBJ2-7	CAWSPRGVADRSYEQYF	TGTGCCTGGAGTCCCCGCGGGGTGGCGGACCGCTCCTACGAGCAGTACTTC
TRBV2	-	-	TRBJ2-2	CASRRLDVSGELFF	TGTGCCAGCAGGCGACTAGATGTCTCCGGGGAGCTGTTTTTT
TRBV4-2	TRBD1	-	TRBJ2-4	CASSPRTGQNIQYF	TGTGCCAGCAGCCCTCGGACAGGGCAAAACATTCAGTACTTC
TRBV4-1	-	-	TRBJ2-1	CASSQEIGLYNEQFF	TGCGCCAGCAGCCAAGAAATAGGGCTATACAATGAGCAGTTCTTC
TRBV4-3	TRBD1	-	TRBJ2-7	CASSQDLGQGSSTGYEQYF	TGCGCCAGCAGCCAAGATCTCGGACAGGGGAGTTCGACGGGCTACGAGCAGTACTTC
TRBV7-8	-	-	TRBJ1-2	CASSGGRSPFYGYTF	TGTGCCAGCAGCGGGGGGAGGTCACCCTTCTATGGCTACACCTTC
TRBV7-9	-	-	TRBJ2-1	CASSPVGGSYNEQFF	TGTGCCAGCAGCCCAGTTGGAGGGTCCTACAATGAGCAGTTCTTC
TRBV4-2	-	few	TRBJ1-3	CASQTGNTIYF	TGTGCCAGCCAAACTGGAAACACCATATATTTT
TRBV7-9	TRBD1	-	TRBJ1-2	CASSPRDRVPSNYGYTF	TGTGCCAGCAGCCCCCGGGACAGGGTGCCTTCTAACTATGGCTACACCTTC